This T cell receptor (beta chain) was documented in a study of CD8 T cells in ankylosing spondylitis. General study points: Earlier authors reported some of these motif variants in reactive arthritis synovial fluid and blood. Within matched ankylosing spondylitis synovial fluid, disease-linked clones were reportedly significantly enriched. Disease-linked clones bore a CD8+ phenotype, appearing relatively rarely in peripheral blood.

Libraries for TCR beta were made by quantitative 5'-RACE with molecular barcodes. From the 5' RACE reads, TCRdb called clonotypes with MiXCR, one entry per CDR3 protein. The sample consists of just over 350,000 distinct CDR3 sequences, roughly 20% of them appearing once. V lost 8 bases and J lost 0, with 12 bases in between. The V gene's germline CDR1 is LGHDT and CDR2 YNNKEL (reference sequence). The CDR3 covers 14 residues. On this clonotype: Its antigen is still unknown.

The chain employs TRBV3-1 and TRBJ2-3; D not resolved. This sequence originates from a male donor with ankylosing spondylitis or in good health (not recorded which). Source material: blood, either unsorted or a sorted T cell fraction (not recorded which). The CDR3 spells CASWMLGSTDTQYF. The CDR3 DNA follows: TGTGCCAGCTGGATGCTCGGGAGCACAGATACGCAGTATTTT.